This record covers a single TCR beta chain. This sample was included in a study of PD-L1 blockade in urothelial cancer. The time point is: peripheral blood 6 weeks after treatment start. The germline CDR1 and CDR2 sequences are MNHEY and SMNVEV (reference sequence). J lost 4 bases, V lost 3 bases, and 5 bases had no gene match. The CDR3 is made up of 16 amino acids. Libraries were prepared by immunoSEQ multiplex PCR; TCRdb keeps only in-frame clonotypes and omits some of them. The data show 30,000 to 45,000 clones, 84% seen once. J is TRBJ2-3 and V is TRBV27; 12 bases line up with TRBD2. This receptor was identified in a man aged 40-55 years with urothelial cancer. Sequencing was performed on PBMCs, taken around atezolizumab (anti-PD-L1) treatment. The CDR3 sequence is CASSLASGRASDTQYF. For the CDR3, the DNA is TGTGCCAGCAGTTTGGCTAGCGGGAGGGCCTCAGATACGCAGTATTTT.